A selection of T cell receptor beta chains follows, all from one sample in a study of control samples from healthy donors and cancer patients. Here immunoSEQ multiplex PCR was the method, and the copy in TCRdb shows in-frame clones only, minus some. The sample yields 150,000 or so clones, roughly 93% seen once. The sample comprised blood. These TCRs come from a man in his fifties in good health. Each CDR3 is given with its conserved first and last residue. Fields, in order: CDR3 length, J gene, V gene, CDR3 protein.

15	TRBJ1-2	TRBV6-1	CASSEQGLSSYGYTF
15	TRBJ2-7	TRBV7-9	CASSFGPGDSYEQYF
18	TRBJ2-3	TRBV28	CASSSRTGRYGGTDTQYF
15	TRBJ2-3	TRBV6-5	CANSKLAVGTDTQYF
16	TRBJ2-7	TRBV5-1	CASSPTPGTSGYEQYF
16	TRBJ1-2	TRBV7-3	CASSLRFGGQVRGYTF
13	TRBJ1-4	TRBV29-1	CSVRQGFNEKLFF
13	TRBJ1-5	TRBV3-1/TRBV3-2	CASSLRGNQPQHF
18	TRBJ1-6	TRBV5-4	CASSPGAGASSYNSPLHF
14	TRBJ2-7	TRBV28	CASRAGPFSYEQYF
15	TRBJ1-5	TRBV5-8	CASSLGQGDWQPQHF
15	TRBJ1-1	TRBV25-1	CASTSPRQPNTEAFF
13	TRBJ2-5	TRBV28	CAVGGQAQETQYF
15	TRBJ2-4	TRBV28	CASSLGTGGRNIQYF
11	TRBJ1-1	TRBV5-6	CASSLNTEAFF
15	TRBJ2-1	TRBV11-2	CASSPDRVRAGEQFF
11	TRBJ1-5	TRBV19	CASSTSSAQHF
13	TRBJ2-7	TRBV27	CASSFNSIYEQYF
13	TRBJ1-2	TRBV29-1	CSVGPDIRGGYTF
15	TRBJ2-2	TRBV6-1	CASSEVRLNTGELFF
12	TRBJ1-2	TRBV7-9	CAIPGQAGGYTF
15	TRBJ2-1	TRBV19	CASSPRQVVGNEQFF
15	TRBJ2-2	TRBV7-9	CASSRGAAGGGELFF
13	TRBJ1-5	TRBV2	CASMPGSREPQHF
11	TRBJ1-1	TRBV20-1	CSAPGTLAAFF
14	TRBJ2-7	TRBV19	CASSIAGTSYEQYF